These 32 T cell receptor beta chains came from one sample sequenced in a study of shared clonotypes between healthy human individuals. Using immunoSEQ multiplex PCR, the repertoire was profiled, and TCRdb retains in-frame clones only, with some absent. The table shows millions of clones, with just over 90% occurring only once. The specimen sequenced was naive CD4+ T cells from PBMCs. Sample subset: CD45RA+ positively selected. The receptor set was obtained from a man between 18 and 35 years old in good health. Some clones in this sample may be carry-over from other donors' samples.

The chain employs TRBV18 and TRBJ2-3; 7 positions match TRBD2. Germline CDR1 and CDR2: KGHSH and LQKENI. The CDR3 length is 18 residues. V gave up 0 bases and J gave up 5 bases; unmatched junction bases: 14. CDR3: CASSPPIRLGEGRDTQYF. The CDR3 DNA reads TGTGCCAGCTCACCACCCATAAGACTAGGGGAGGGCCGAGATACGCAGTATTTT.

V is TRBV7-2 and J is TRBJ1-6; D is unclear. Germline CDR1 SGHTA, CDR2 FQGNSA. This CDR3 is built from 16 residues. V was cut by 1 base and J by 9 bases, with 16 bases left in between. The CDR3 nucleotides read TGTGCCAGCAGCTTAGATCCAGCGGCGACCAGTTCACCCCTCCACTTT. This sequence encodes CASSLDPAATSSPLHF.

V usage is TRBV9 and J usage is TRBJ1-1, with D perhaps matching TRBD1 (6 bases). Per the germline V gene, CDR1 is SGDLS and CDR2 is YYNGEE. V was cut by 0 bases and J by 3 bases, with 21 bases left in between. The CDR3 is 18 residues long. CDR3 bases: TGTGCCAGCAGCGTAGGGGCGGGGGCAGGGATTGGAGACACTGAAGCTTTCTTT. It specifies CASSVGAGAGIGDTEAFF.

This clone was seen only once. The chain combines TRBV7-2 with TRBJ1-1; 8 bases fit TRBD1. CDR1 is SGHTA, CDR2 FQGNSA, per germline. The CDR3 totals 14 residues. J lost 4 bases, V lost 6 bases, and 7 bases had no gene match. The CDR3 DNA follows: TGTGCCAGCAGTTCAGGGGGCTGGGGCACTGAAGCTTTCTTT. Translating it yields CASSSGGWGTEAFF.

The rearrangement links TRBV4-2 to TRBJ2-3; tentative D call: TRBD2 (6 bases). V was pared by 0 bases and J by 1 base, with 20 bases between. Germline assignment: CDR1 LGHNA and CDR2 YNFKEQ. CDR3 size: 19 residues. For the CDR3, the DNA is TGTGCCAGCAGCCAAGATGGCGGGGAGTGGCAACCACGCACAGATACGCAGTATTTT. Translating gives CASSQDGGEWQPRTDTQYF.

The genes are TRBV29-1 and TRBJ1-2, with 7 positions matching TRBD1. This CDR3 contains 13 residues. Germline CDR1 SQVTM, CDR2 ANQGSEA. J lost 4 bases, V lost 4 bases, and 6 bases had no gene match. This CDR3 is CSVGTGASYGYTF. In DNA, the CDR3 is TGCAGCGTTGGTACAGGGGCTTCCTATGGCTACACCTTC.

The chain combines TRBV6-1 with TRBJ2-2, with D possibly matching TRBD1 (5 bases). Germline assignment: CDR1 MNHNS and CDR2 SASEGT. Trimming cost V 5 bases and J 3 bases, with 13 bases left between them. The CDR3 extends over 15 amino acids. The CDR3 DNA follows: TGTGCCAGCAGTAGGGGTCGAGCCGACACCGGGGAGCTGTTTTTT. Protein product: CASSRGRADTGELFF.

Worth noting for this clone: Other nucleotide sequences from this sample produce the same CDR3. This chain uses TRBV5-4 with TRBJ2-3, with D hard to call. Trimming took 4 bases from V and 4 from J, leaving 7 bases between them. From germline, CDR1 is SGHNT and CDR2 YYREEE (reference sequence). The CDR3 loop spans 12 amino acids. In DNA, the CDR3 is TGTGCCAGCAGCCCTGGCCCAGATACGCAGTATTTT. Residues: CASSPGPDTQYF.

V usage is TRBV7-6 and J usage is TRBJ2-2, with 9 bases lining up with TRBD1. The CDR3 has 14 amino acids. V dropped 1 base and J dropped 6; count of bases not matched to a gene: 0. Germline V CDR1 and CDR2: SGHVS, FNYEAQ. The CDR3 loop is CASSLGTGAGELFF. The CDR3 nucleotides read TGTGCCAGCAGCTTAGGGACAGGGGCCGGGGAGCTGTTTTTT. Full variable domain (remainder filled in from reference TRBV7-6 and TRBJ2-2): GAGVSQSPRYKVTKRGQDVALRCDPISGHVSLYWYRQALGQGPEFLTYFNYEAQQDKSGLPNDRFSAERPEGSISTLTIQRTEQRDSAMYRCASSLGTGAGELFFGEGSRLTVL.

This rearrangement joins TRBV4-1 to TRBJ2-7; D is unclear. CDR1 and CDR2 from the germline V gene are MGHRA and YSYEKL. Between the trimmed V and J ends, which lost 2 bases and 5 bases, there was a span of 16 bases. The CDR3 sequence is 15 residues long. Written as DNA, the CDR3 is TGCGCCAGCAGCCAAATACCCCTCTTGTCGAACGAGCAGTACTTC. This gives the protein CASSQIPLLSNEQYF.

The CDR3 DNA reads as TGTGCCAGCAGCGTAGGTCAGGGGGATGTCGGGGCCAACGTCCTGACTTTC. Its protein product is CASSVGQGDVGANVLTF. V is TRBV9 and J is TRBJ2-6, with 7 bases fitting TRBD1. Looked up from germline, CDR1 is SGDLS and CDR2 is YYNGEE. V lost 0 bases and J lost 4; bases outside the gene matches: 7. This CDR3 has 17 amino acids.

The chain couples TRBV29-1 to TRBJ1-1; tentatively, D is TRBD1 (5 bases). CDR1 is SQVTM and CDR2 is ANQGSEA in the germline V gene. V was pared by 5 bases and J by 1 base, with 11 bases between. The CDR3 spans 13 residues. The CDR3 here is CSVKGRQNTEAFF. The CDR3 DNA sequence: TGCAGCGTTAAGGGACGGCAGAACACTGAAGCTTTCTTT.

The chain couples TRBV9 to TRBJ2-1; 10 bases match TRBD2. CDR1 SGDLS and CDR2 YYNGEE come from the germline V gene. The CDR3 is made up of 15 amino acids. Trimming took 4 bases from V and 7 from J; bases not matched to a gene: 8. The CDR3 reads CASSPILAGVNEQFF. The CDR3 DNA reads TGTGCCAGCAGCCCTATTCTAGCGGGAGTTAATGAGCAGTTCTTC.

In DNA form, the CDR3 reads TGTGCCAGCAGCTTATTTGGGGAGGGGAACACTGAAGCTTTCTTT. It encodes CASSLFGEGNTEAFF. The chain employs TRBV7-3 and TRBJ1-1; D unclear. The CDR3 has 15 residues. Germline CDR1 is SGHTA and CDR2 is FQGTGA. V lost 2 bases to trimming and J lost 1 base, with 11 bases between them.

The J gene is TRBJ1-2, the V gene TRBV6-1; no clear D. Germline V gene data show CDR1 as MNHNS and CDR2 as SASEGT. Trimming removed 2 bases at V and 8 bases at J, with 6 bases between. The CDR3 covers 11 residues. The CDR3, as DNA: TGTGCCAGCAGTGAAAGGCGGGGCTACACCTTC. It yields the protein CASSERRGYTF.

This clone was picked up one time. The chain employs TRBV9 and TRBJ2-2, with D possibly matching TRBD2 (5 bases). V lost 0 bases and J lost 6, with 15 bases in between. In germline, CDR1 is SGDLS, CDR2 YYNGEE. The CDR3 is made up of 16 amino acids. CDR3 DNA: TGTGCCAGCAGCGTAGAGTGGGCGGGTTACGCCGGGGAGCTGTTTTTT. Translated: CASSVEWAGYAGELFF.

The rearrangement joins TRBV4-1 to TRBJ2-1; the D gene is possibly TRBD2 (5 bases). The CDR3 totals 15 residues. Germline V gene sequence: CDR1 MGHRA, CDR2 YSYEKL. V lost 6 bases, J lost 6 bases, and 18 bases lay in between. The CDR3 DNA follows: TGCGCCAGCAGGGAAACGGCTAGCTGGGGCAATGAGCAGTTCTTC. Protein product: CASRETASWGNEQFF.

As to this clone: Other DNA sequences in this sample translate to the same CDR3. The chain recombines TRBV7-2 with TRBJ2-5, with D unclear. Trimming left V 5 bases short and J 5 bases short, with 9 bases between. In germline, CDR1 is SGHTA, CDR2 FQGNSA. This CDR3 comprises 12 residues. CDR3: CASSLIGETQYF. The CDR3 DNA reads as TGTGCCAGCAGCCTCATCGGGGAGACCCAGTACTTC.

The chain couples TRBV5-4 to TRBJ2-2, with unresolved D. There are 13 residues in the CDR3. V lost 0 bases to trimming and J lost 6 bases, with 6 bases between them. From germline, CDR1 is SGHNT and CDR2 YYREEE (reference sequence). Here the CDR3 reads CASSLGGAGELFF. The CDR3 DNA sequence: TGTGCCAGCAGCTTGGGTGGGGCCGGGGAGCTGTTTTTT.

This chain uses TRBV4-1 with TRBJ2-7; TRBD1 matches 7 bases. CDR1 MGHRA and CDR2 YSYEKL come from the germline V gene. The V and J ends lost 4 bases and 0 bases, in that order; junction bases with no gene match: 3. The CDR3 loop spans 14 amino acids. The CDR3: CASSPTGFSYEQYF. The CDR3 DNA sequence: TGCGCCAGCAGCCCGACAGGGTTCTCCTACGAGCAGTACTTC.

This rearrangement joins TRBV7-8 to TRBJ1-2; D is undetermined. The germline gives CDR1 SGHVS, CDR2 FQNEAQ. Trimming removed 6 bases from V and 0 bases from J, with 17 bases in between. The length of the CDR3 is 16 residues. DNA of the CDR3: TGTGCCAGCAGTCTTCATCGCGTGGGAGCTAACTATGGCTACACCTTC. This sequence encodes CASSLHRVGANYGYTF. The variable domain in full, with the rest retrieved from reference TRBV7-8 and TRBJ1-2, is GAGVSQSPRYKVAKRGQDVALRCDPISGHVSLFWYQQALGQGPEFLTYFQNEAQLDKSGLPSDRFFAERPEGSVSTLKIQRTQQEDSAVYLCASSLHRVGANYGYTFGSGTRLTVV.

The rearrangement uses TRBV14 and TRBJ1-4; D is ambiguous. There are 15 residues in the CDR3. Looked up from germline, CDR1 is SGHDN and CDR2 is FVKESK. V lost 3 bases and J 7 bases, leaving 15 bases between the germline ends. CDR3: CASSQGGGVGEKLFF. The CDR3 nucleotides are TGTGCCAGCAGCCAGGGAGGTGGCGTCGGTGAAAAACTGTTTTTT.

The chain links TRBV15 to TRBJ1-2, with D maybe TRBD1 (6 bases). Trimming removed 5 bases at V and 3 bases at J, with 13 bases between. The length of the CDR3 is 14 residues. The germline V gene encodes CDR1 LNHNV and CDR2 YYDKDF (reference sequence). The CDR3 loop reads CATSGAGADYGYTF. CDR3 nucleotides: TGTGCCACCAGCGGCGCGGGGGCCGACTATGGCTACACCTTC.

The gene calls are TRBV28 and TRBJ2-4, with 7 positions matching TRBD2. Germline CDR1 reads MDHEN; CDR2 reads SYDVKM. V lost 4 bases and J lost 7; bases outside the gene matches: 7. The CDR3 loop spans 14 amino acids. The CDR3 bases are TGTGCCAGCAGTTCCCGGACTAGTTTGAACATTCAGTACTTC. Residues: CASSSRTSLNIQYF.

V and J are TRBV28 and TRBJ2-7, with 7 bases identical to TRBD1. CDR3 length: 14 residues. With V trimmed by 6 bases and J by 3 bases, 8 bases remained unmatched. CDR1 is MDHEN and CDR2 is SYDVKM in the germline V gene. The CDR3 sequence: CASSQVRQGYEQYF. The CDR3 nucleotides are TGTGCCAGCAGCCAAGTAAGACAGGGCTACGAGCAGTACTTC. The variable domain in full, completed from reference TRBV28 and TRBJ2-7, reads DVKVTQSSRYLVKRTGEKVFLECVQDMDHENMFWYRQDPGLGLRLIYFSYDVKMKEKGDIPEGYSVSREKKERFSLILESASTNQTSMYLCASSQVRQGYEQYFGPGTRLTVT.

This chain joins TRBV11-1 and TRBJ2-2; unclear D gene. Germline V gives CDR1 SGHAT, CDR2 FQDESV (reference sequence). Between the trimmed V and J ends, which lost 4 bases and 5 bases, there was a span of 20 bases. This CDR3 comprises 17 residues. The CDR3 nucleotides are TGTGCCAGCAGCTCCACGCTCCGAAGAAGCTTAACCGGGGAGCTGTTTTTT. The encoded protein is CASSSTLRRSLTGELFF.

The chain is built from TRBV5-4 and TRBJ2-2; 9 bases fit TRBD1. This CDR3 spans 16 amino acids. Germline CDR1 SGHNT, CDR2 YYREEE (reference sequence). V lost 1 base and J lost 5; bases outside the gene matches: 6. CDR3 protein: CASSLTGGYNTGELFF. CDR3 nucleotides: TGTGCCAGCAGCTTGACAGGGGGCTACAATACCGGGGAGCTGTTTTTT.

CDR3 sequence: CASSPYPGELFF. The CDR3, as DNA: TGTGCCAGCAGTCCTTACCCCGGGGAGCTGTTTTTT. The chain couples TRBV13 to TRBJ2-2; D unresolved. Per germline, CDR1 PRHDT and CDR2 FYEKMQ (reference sequence). CDR3 length equals 12 residues. Between the trimmed V and J ends, which lost 6 bases and 6 bases, there was a span of 8 bases.

CDR3 loop: CASTTGGGYTEAFF. In DNA form, the CDR3 reads TGTGCCAGTACCACAGGGGGCGGATACACTGAAGCTTTCTTT. The J gene is TRBJ1-1, the V gene TRBV7-3; 9 bases are shared with TRBD1. V lost 9 bases and J lost 3; bases outside the gene matches: 8. This CDR3 has 14 residues. Germline CDR1 is SGHTA and CDR2 is FQGTGA.

V gene TRBV4-3 combines with J gene TRBJ1-1; 7 bases align to TRBD1. Germline V gives CDR1 LGHNA, CDR2 YSLEER. The CDR3 length is 15 residues. Unmatched junction bases numbered 11, after V lost 0 bases and J lost 10 bases. CDR3 protein: CASSQDGLGGLVAFF. The CDR3 DNA reads as TGCGCCAGCAGCCAAGATGGTTTAGGGGGCCTTGTAGCTTTCTTT.

The chain carries TRBV7-2 and TRBJ1-5; 8 positions agree with TRBD1. Per the germline V gene, CDR1 is SGHTA and CDR2 is FQGNSA. The ends lost 1 base at V and 3 bases at J; junction bases unmatched: 8. CDR3 length: 17 residues. The CDR3 here is CASSLGPGQGLNQPQHF. In DNA form, the CDR3 reads TGTGCCAGCAGCTTAGGACCAGGACAGGGACTCAATCAGCCCCAGCATTTT.

V gene TRBV29-1 combines with J gene TRBJ1-4; no clear D gene. V was pared by 7 bases and J by 4 bases, with 13 bases between. CDR1 is SQVTM and CDR2 is ANQGSEA in the germline V gene. The CDR3 covers 13 residues. The CDR3 coding sequence is TGCAGCGCCCTGCAAGGGATTAATGAAAAACTGTTTTTT. It translates to CSALQGINEKLFF.